The subject of this entry is one T cell receptor beta chain. These data originate in a study of T cell changes during pregnancy in multiple sclerosis. Assay used: immunoSEQ multiplex PCR; TCRdb lists only in-frame clones, some missing. The sample records tens of thousands of clones, approximately 90% being singletons. J lost 5 bases, V lost 0 bases, and 7 bases had no gene match. From germline, CDR1 is ENHRY and CDR2 SYGVKD. The CDR3 extends over 15 amino acids. The clonotype comes from a female donor with multiple sclerosis, enrolled in a pregnancy study. Source: peripheral blood, taken before pregnancy. V usage is TRBV10-3 and J usage is TRBJ2-7; TRBD1 agrees at 7 bases. The CDR3 sequence: CAISESRTGLNEQYF. The CDR3, as DNA: TGTGCCATCAGTGAGTCGAGGACAGGTCTTAACGAGCAGTACTTC.